The 5 T cell receptor beta chains below were found in one sample sequenced in a study of OX40 agonist ivuxolimab in advanced cancers. The library was obtained by the immunoSEQ multiplex PCR assay. Entries here come from immuneACCESS through TCRdb and include only in-frame sequences with V and J called. Some clones fail to appear in such tables; in the studies checked, an unresolved V gene covers under half of the shortfall, and the cause of the remainder is unknown. The sample table holds approximately 60,000 clones, of which roughly 80% were seen once. The ten largest clones represent 5% of the sample. The sample here was CD4+ or CD8+ T cells sorted from blood, taken in a trial of the OX40 agonist ivuxolimab. The receptors derive from an adult with an advanced solid tumor such as melanoma, head and neck, liver or kidney cancer.

The CDR3 DNA follows: TGTGCCAGCAGCCTTAGACAGGGGTGGCAGCCCCAGCATTTT. Amino acids: CASSLRQGWQPQHF. The gene calls are TRBV7-2 and TRBJ1-5; 8 bases are a match to TRBD1. The CDR3 has 14 residues. Germline CDR1 reads SGHTA; CDR2 reads FQGNSA. V was pared by 5 bases and J by 7 bases, with 7 bases of the junction left unmatched.

The V gene is TRBV6-4, the J gene TRBJ2-1, with D tentatively TRBD2 (5 bases). The CDR3 extends over 16 amino acids. The germline gives CDR1 MRHNA, CDR2 SNTAGT. V was pared by 4 bases and J by 0 bases, with 13 bases between. The CDR3 loop reads CASSVWRSSSYNEQFF. CDR3 nucleotides: TGTGCCAGCAGTGTATGGAGGTCGAGCTCCTACAATGAGCAGTTCTTC.

This chain joins TRBV10-3 and TRBJ2-3; 8 nucleotides agree with TRBD2. Germline CDR1 ENHRY, CDR2 SYGVKD. V lost 7 bases, J lost 2 bases, and 11 bases stayed unmatched. This CDR3 contains 16 residues. The CDR3 DNA follows: TGTGCCATCAAGCTTCGGGCGGGGGGCTCCACAGATACGCAGTATTTT. Amino acid sequence: CAIKLRAGGSTDTQYF.

The rearrangement uses TRBV29-1 and TRBJ2-1; 11 nucleotides align to TRBD2. V was pared by 7 bases and J by 6 bases, with 5 bases of the junction left unmatched. The CDR3 spans 13 residues. Germline CDR1 is SQVTM and CDR2 is ANQGSEA. The CDR3 region has the DNA TGCAGCGACTTAGGGACTAGCGGCAATGAGCAGTTCTTC. Its translation is CSDLGTSGNEQFF.

The chain recombines TRBV19 with TRBJ2-5, with D unresolved. Gene TRBJ2-7 matches the end of the DNA better, so the J call may be wrong. The length of the CDR3 is 14 residues. CDR1 is LNHDA and CDR2 is SQIVND in the germline V gene (reference sequence). The CDR3 bases are TGTGCCAGTTCTGTTCGGCAGGATATCTACGAGCAGTACTTC. Protein product: CASSVRQDIYEQYF.